A single sample is the source of the 21 T cell receptor beta chains below, sequenced in a study of cytomegalovirus exposure and HLA in healthy donors (TCRdb year 2017). The receptor library was made with the immunoSEQ multiplex PCR assay. A mixture of 60 forward primers for TCR Vbeta segments and 13 reverse primers for TCR Jbeta segments was used in the multiplex PCR. This immuneACCESS table, as held by TCRdb, lists in-frame sequences with V and J called but not all clones. Of the missing ones, under half trace to an unresolved V gene in checked studies; the others have no known cause. The sample yields some 130,000 clones; roughly 80% were counted once. The top ten hold about 1% of the sample. Sequenced input: PBMCs. The receptors originated from a woman aged 55-69 years in good health and CMV-seronegative.

V gene TRBV9 combines with J gene TRBJ1-2; D ambiguous. Germline-derived CDR1 and CDR2 are SGDLS and YYNGEE. CDR3 size: 13 residues. Trimming left V 0 bases short and J 8 bases short, with 11 bases between. For the CDR3, the DNA is TGTGCCAGCAGCGTAGATGGCACCATAGGCTACACCTTC. It encodes CASSVDGTIGYTF.

The genes are TRBV10-3 and TRBJ2-2; 7 nucleotides agree with TRBD2. With V trimmed by 0 bases and J by 6 bases, 4 bases remained unmatched. CDR3 size: 15 residues. Per germline, CDR1 ENHRY and CDR2 SYGVKD. CDR3 in DNA: TGTGCCATCAGTGAGTCGGGGACTACGCCCGGGGAGCTGTTTTTT. Protein: CAISESGTTPGELFF.

With regard to this clone: A junction boundary mismatches the germline segment, possibly from a read error. The V and J genes are TRBV20-1 and TRBJ2-1; TRBD2 aligns across 7 bases. The CDR3 totals 11 residues. Germline lookup yields CDR1 DFQATT and CDR2 SNEGSKA (reference sequence). The CDR3 spells CSASRRGSMVF. The CDR3 DNA reads TGCAGTGCCTCACGGCGCGGGAGTATGGTCTTC.

The V and J genes are TRBV18 and TRBJ2-7, with a weak D call TRBD1 (5 bases). The CDR3 consists of 14 residues. V lost 2 bases, J lost 5 bases, and 13 bases lay in between. Per the germline V gene, CDR1 is KGHSH and CDR2 is LQKENI. The CDR3 DNA follows: TGTGCCAGCTCACCATCGGGCAGGGCCAACGAGCAGTACTTC. It specifies CASSPSGRANEQYF.

The chain links TRBV7-2 to TRBJ2-3; 10 bases are a match to TRBD1. Germline assignment: CDR1 SGHTA and CDR2 FQGNSA. The CDR3 covers 15 residues. V lost 5 bases to trimming and J lost 2 bases; unmatched junction nucleotides: 4. The chain's CDR3 is CASSVRQGATDTQYF. For the CDR3, the DNA is TGTGCCAGCAGCGTACGACAGGGGGCCACAGATACGCAGTATTTT.

This rearrangement joins TRBV6-1 to TRBJ2-7; 11 positions match TRBD2. Germline V gene sequence: CDR1 MNHNS, CDR2 SASEGT. V trimming: 3 bases; J trimming: 0 bases; junction bases outside the gene matches: 4. There are 16 residues in the CDR3. CDR3 DNA sequence: TGTGCCAGCAGTGATGTGGGACTAGCGGACTCCTACGAGCAGTACTTC. Translation gives CASSDVGLADSYEQYF.

This chain links TRBV5-1 with TRBJ1-2; maybe TRBD1 (6 bases). Germline V gene sequence: CDR1 SGHRS, CDR2 YFSETQ. There are 14 residues in the CDR3. Trimming shortened V by 1 base and J by 5 bases, and 12 bases separated the two germline ends. The CDR3 bases are TGCGCCAGCAGCTTGTCAGGGGCCTCATATGGCTACACCTTC. Its protein is CASSLSGASYGYTF. The full variable domain, in which reference TRBV5-1 and TRBJ1-2 provide the parts outside the CDR3, is KAGVTQTPRYLIKTRGQQVTLSCSPISGHRSVSWYQQTPGQGLQFLFEYFSETQRNKGNFPGRFSGRQFSNSRSEMNVSTLELGDSALYLCASSLSGASYGYTFGSGTRLTVV.

This chain joins TRBV4-1 and TRBJ1-1; D is ambiguous. V lost 0 bases and J 1 base, leaving 9 bases between the germline ends. Germline lookup yields CDR1 MGHRA and CDR2 YSYEKL. CDR3 size: 15 residues. The CDR3 loop is CASSQDLPGNTEAFF. The DNA for the CDR3 is TGCGCCAGCAGCCAAGATCTCCCGGGGAACACTGAAGCTTTCTTT.

The gene calls are TRBV27 and TRBJ2-2; TRBD1 matches at 7 bases. The CDR3 has 17 residues. The V gene's germline CDR1 is MNHEY and CDR2 SMNVEV (reference sequence). With V trimmed by 8 bases and J by 2 bases, 14 bases remained unmatched. The CDR3 region has the DNA TGTGCCAGCGGACGAGCAGGGGGTTTTGGTAACACCGGGGAGCTGTTTTTT. Its protein is CASGRAGGFGNTGELFF.

This sequence joins TRBV9 and TRBJ1-1; D might be TRBD1 (5 bases). Germline CDR1 is SGDLS and CDR2 is YYNGEE. This CDR3 is built from 14 residues. V dropped 0 bases and J dropped 8 bases, with 14 bases sitting between them. CDR3: CASSVGVFGGEAFF. CDR3 sequence (DNA): TGTGCCAGCAGCGTAGGTGTTTTCGGGGGGGAAGCTTTCTTT. The whole variable domain, filled in from reference TRBV9 and TRBJ1-1, reads DSGVTQTPKHLITATGQRVTLRCSPRSGDLSVYWYQQSLDQGLQFLIQYYNGEERAKGNILERFSAQQFPDLHSELNLSSLELGDSALYFCASSVGVFGGEAFFGQGTRLTVV.

This chain links TRBV27 with TRBJ2-3; 8 nucleotides align to TRBD2. The CDR3 contains 15 residues. Trimming removed 3 bases from V and 4 bases from J; junction bases left unmatched: 6. The germline V gene encodes CDR1 MNHEY and CDR2 SMNVEV (reference sequence). CDR3: CASSFPPGGADTQYF. CDR3 bases: TGTGCCAGCAGTTTCCCCCCCGGGGGGGCAGATACGCAGTATTTT.

This clone was seen a handful of times. The CDR3 spells CASSAPGEYEQFF. CDR3 sequence (DNA): TGTGCCAGCAGTGCCCCGGGAGAGTATGAGCAGTTCTTC. V usage is TRBV6-4 and J usage is TRBJ2-1, with D perhaps matching TRBD2 (6 bases). The CDR3 is 13 residues long. Trimming left V 4 bases short and J 8 bases short, with 12 bases between. The germline CDR1 and CDR2 sequences are MRHNA and SNTAGT.

The DNA of the CDR3 is TGCAGCGTCCCGAGGACAGGTTTTGTCGCTGATGGCTACACCTTC. It encodes CSVPRTGFVADGYTF. This chain joins TRBV29-1 and TRBJ1-2; 7 bases fit TRBD1. Germline CDR1 SQVTM, CDR2 ANQGSEA. V trimming: 6 bases; J trimming: 6 bases; junction bases outside the gene matches: 16. The CDR3 contains 15 residues.

The chain couples TRBV5-1 to TRBJ1-1; 8 nucleotides align to TRBD1. CDR3 size: 18 residues. V was clipped by 2 bases and J by 0 bases; unmatched bases: 12. Germline V gene lookup returns CDR1 SGHRS and CDR2 YFSETQ. CDR3 DNA sequence: TGCGCCAGCAGCTTCAGCTCGACAGGGGCGGGAATGAACACTGAAGCTTTCTTT. Translating it yields CASSFSSTGAGMNTEAFF.

This clone was seen only a few times. The chain links TRBV6-5 to TRBJ2-1, with 12 positions matching TRBD2. Germline assignment: CDR1 MNHEY and CDR2 SVGAGI. The CDR3 is 15 amino acids. V was clipped by 5 bases and J by 4 bases; unmatched bases: 3. CDR3 protein: CASSIGLAGYNEQFF. The CDR3 DNA is TGTGCCAGCAGTATCGGACTAGCGGGGTACAATGAGCAGTTCTTC.

The rearrangement uses TRBV4-1 and TRBJ2-7, with a possible D match to TRBD2 (6 bases). V dropped 5 bases and J dropped 9 bases, with 17 bases sitting between them. Germline values: CDR1 MGHRA, CDR2 YSYEKL. The length of the CDR3 is 13 residues. CDR3 loop: CASSSSGTVGQYF. The DNA of the CDR3 is TGCGCCAGCAGCTCAAGTGGGACTGTGGGGCAGTACTTC.

J is TRBJ2-7 and V is TRBV4-1; the match to TRBD1 covers 7 bases. J was trimmed by 2 bases and V by 0 bases; bases with no gene match: 7. Germline-derived CDR1 and CDR2 are MGHRA and YSYEKL. The CDR3 runs 16 residues. CDR3 nucleotides: TGCGCCAGCAGCCAAGATCTAGGGGGCACTCCCTACGAGCAGTACTTC. Amino acids: CASSQDLGGTPYEQYF.

J is TRBJ1-5 and V is TRBV5-1, with 10 bases identical to TRBD1. Germline V gene lookup returns CDR1 SGHRS and CDR2 YFSETQ. V gave up 0 bases and J gave up 3 bases; unmatched junction bases: 3. CDR3 length: 16 residues. The DNA for the CDR3 is TGCGCCAGCAGCTTGGATGGGACAGGGGCCAATCAGCCCCAGCATTTT. Encoded protein: CASSLDGTGANQPQHF.

In the case of this clone: The junction does not match germline at one end; this may be a read error. The chain carries TRBV7-9 and TRBJ1-2; tentatively, D is TRBD1 (6 bases). In germline, CDR1 is SEHNR, CDR2 FQNEAQ (reference sequence). The CDR3 has 18 residues. The CDR3 region is CSSSLDWGTGRLNYGYTF. CDR3 in DNA: TGTTCCAGCAGCTTAGATTGGGGTACAGGGCGCCTTAACTATGGCTACACCTTC.

This sequence joins TRBV27 and TRBJ1-2; 9 bases agree with TRBD1. V shed 3 bases and J 8 bases; nucleotides not matched to a gene: 4. The CDR3 consists of 13 residues. CDR1 is MNHEY, CDR2 SMNVEV, per germline (reference sequence). The CDR3 spells CASSFNRGHGYTF. CDR3 in DNA: TGTGCCAGCAGTTTTAACAGGGGGCACGGCTACACCTTC.

The chain has TRBV6-5 and TRBJ2-7, with D tentatively TRBD2 (5 bases). The V gene lost 11 bases and the J gene lost 4 bases, with 15 bases spanning the gap. In germline, CDR1 is MNHEY, CDR2 SVGAGI. The length of the CDR3 is 12 residues. The CDR3 here is CARSTGSYEQYF. As DNA, the CDR3 is TGTGCCCGATCAACGGGGTCGTACGAGCAGTACTTC.